These 24 T cell receptor beta chains share one sample of origin, sequenced in a study of a mutant IDH1 vaccine in newly diagnosed glioma. TCRdb keeps only in-frame clones here, not all; method: immunoSEQ multiplex PCR. The profile shows about 27,000 clones, more than 65% of them singletons. Noted time point: week 5, during vaccination. Doses comprised 300 ug of mutant IDH1 20-mer peptide each, plus topical imiquimod. These TCRs are of unknown antigen specificity. The source was PBMCs, collected from a glioma patient whose treatment included an IDH1 peptide vaccine. The origin of the receptors is a man in his forties with glioma. Some clones in this sample may be carry-over from other donors' samples.

This rearrangement joins TRBV19 to TRBJ2-2; tentatively, D is TRBD2 (5 bases). CDR1 is LNHDA and CDR2 is SQIVND in the germline V gene (reference sequence). The CDR3 sequence is 15 residues long. The V and J ends lost 4 bases and 2 bases respectively, with 11 bases between them. CDR3 coding DNA: TGTGCCAGTAGTACCGGGGAAAGAAACACCGGGGAGCTGTTTTTT. This translates into CASSTGERNTGELFF.

CDR3 amino acids: CACWRRQTGELFF. The DNA for the CDR3 is TGTGCCTGCTGGCGTAGGCAGACCGGGGAGCTGTTTTTT. V usage is TRBV30 and J usage is TRBJ2-2, with no clear D. CDR3 length equals 13 residues. The germline V and J ends were trimmed by 6 bases and 5 bases, with 13 bases remaining between them. Germline assignment: CDR1 GTSNPN and CDR2 SVGIG (reference sequence).

The V gene is TRBV4-1, the J gene TRBJ1-5; 9 nucleotides align to TRBD1. V was pared by 2 bases and J by 5 bases, with 4 bases of the junction left unmatched. Looked up from germline, CDR1 is MGHRA and CDR2 is YSYEKL. The CDR3 loop spans 15 amino acids. The CDR3, as DNA: TGCGCCAGCAGCCAAACGGGACAGGGATATCAGCCCCAGCATTTT. This encodes CASSQTGQGYQPQHF.

V gene TRBV2 combines with J gene TRBJ1-1; D may be TRBD1 (5 bases). Per the germline V gene, CDR1 is SNHLY and CDR2 is FYNNEI. Trimming took off 2 bases at V and 3 bases at J, with 16 bases between the two ends. This CDR3 spans 16 amino acids. The CDR3 DNA reads as TGTGCCAGCAGTGAACCGGGCAGGGAGAGGGACACTGAAGCTTTCTTT. Its protein product is CASSEPGRERDTEAFF.

V is TRBV29-1 and J is TRBJ2-1, with D possibly TRBD1 on 6 matching bases. Germline V gives CDR1 SQVTM, CDR2 ANQGSEA. V shed 4 bases and J shed 4 bases, with 8 bases lying between them. The CDR3 has 12 amino acids. The CDR3: CSVAGQYNEQFF. DNA for the CDR3: TGCAGCGTTGCTGGACAGTACAATGAGCAGTTCTTC.

CDR3 protein: CASKKLAGGQETQYF. CDR3 sequence (DNA): TGTGCCAGCAAAAAACTAGCGGGGGGTCAAGAGACCCAGTACTTC. The chain uses TRBV6-5 and TRBJ2-5, with 12 bases lining up with TRBD2. Germline CDR1 MNHEY, CDR2 SVGAGI. CDR3 length equals 15 residues. After removal of 7 bases from V and 2 bases from J, the junction contained 5 bases not matched to a gene.

The V gene is TRBV19, the J gene TRBJ2-5; 8 positions match TRBD1. J gave up 3 bases and V 5 bases, and 14 bases lay outside the gene matches. The CDR3 totals 17 residues. Germline V gives CDR1 LNHDA, CDR2 SQIVND (reference sequence). CDR3 in DNA: TGTGCCAGTAGTCCCTCCTGGACAGGGAAGAGCGAAGAGACCCAGTACTTC. Translating gives CASSPSWTGKSEETQYF.

This clone was seen more than once but under ten times. V and J are TRBV6-5 and TRBJ1-1, with D perhaps TRBD1 (5 bases). Germline V gene sequence: CDR1 MNHEY, CDR2 SVGAGI. Trimming left V 4 bases short and J 1 base short, with 7 bases between. This CDR3 spans 13 amino acids. CDR3 bases: TGTGCCAGCAGTTTCACAGGGAACACTGAAGCTTTCTTT. Protein product: CASSFTGNTEAFF.

This clone was recorded once. V usage is TRBV14 and J usage is TRBJ2-3; TRBD1 matches 7 bases. The CDR3 has 18 residues. CDR1 is SGHDN and CDR2 is FVKESK in the germline V gene. J was trimmed by 2 bases and V by 1 base; bases with no gene match: 12. CDR3 sequence reads: CASSQGLLGTANTDTQYF. The DNA of the CDR3 is TGTGCCAGCAGCCAAGGTTTACTCGGGACAGCTAACACAGATACGCAGTATTTT.

This clone was counted between two and nine times. The chain combines TRBV29-1 with TRBJ2-7; D not resolved. Germline V gene data show CDR1 as SQVTM and CDR2 as ANQGSEA. The CDR3 sequence is 11 residues long. V lost 4 bases and J 2 bases, leaving 6 bases between the germline ends. The chain's CDR3 is CSVGGAYEQYF. The CDR3, as DNA: TGCAGCGTTGGTGGGGCCTACGAGCAGTACTTC.

This chain links TRBV10-3 with TRBJ2-1; possible D gene TRBD2, 6 bases. The germline V gene encodes CDR1 ENHRY and CDR2 SYGVKD. Trimming took off 5 bases at V and 1 base at J, with 18 bases between the two ends. The CDR3 consists of 17 residues. The CDR3 nucleotides read TGTGCCATCAGTACCGGCAGGAGGGGTCGGTCCTACAATGAGCAGTTCTTC. It codes for CAISTGRRGRSYNEQFF.

This rearrangement joins TRBV19 to TRBJ1-4; D unclear. V was cut by 1 base and J by 8 bases, with 5 bases left in between. Germline CDR1 is LNHDA and CDR2 is SQIVND (reference sequence). CDR3 size: 12 residues. CDR3 sequence (DNA): TGTGCCAGTAGTATAGGGGAAGAAAAACTGTTTTTT. It translates to CASSIGEEKLFF. Based on the CDR3 plus reference TRBV19 and TRBJ1-4, the full variable domain is DGGITQSPKYLFRKEGQNVTLSCEQNLNHDAMYWYRQDPGQGLRLIYYSQIVNDFQKGDIAEGYSVSREKKESFPLTVTSAQKNPTAFYLCASSIGEEKLFFGSGTQLSVL.

The gene calls are TRBV10-3 and TRBJ2-3; D is undetermined. Trimming shortened V by 3 bases and J by 4 bases, and 17 bases separated the two germline ends. The CDR3 contains 16 residues. In germline, CDR1 is ENHRY, CDR2 SYGVKD. The CDR3 DNA reads as TGTGCCATCAGTGAAATTCGGAGCCAACCTCCAGATACGCAGTATTTT. It encodes CAISEIRSQPPDTQYF.

This sequence joins TRBV5-5 and TRBJ1-2, with TRBD1 identical over 7 bases. Losses at the gene ends were 1 base for V and 7 bases for J; bases not matched to a gene: 13. The CDR3 extends over 16 amino acids. CDR1 SGHKS and CDR2 YYEKEE come from the germline V gene (reference sequence). The CDR3 nucleotides are TGTGCCAGCAGCTTGACAGGTGGAGGGGGCAGGGGTGGCTACACCTTC. Residues: CASSLTGGGGRGGYTF. The full variable domain, completed using reference TRBV5-5 and TRBJ1-2, is DAGVTQSPTHLIKTRGQQVTLRCSPISGHKSVSWYQQVLGQGPQFIFQYYEKEERGRGNFPDRFSARQFPNYSSELNVNALLLGDSALYLCASSLTGGGGRGGYTFGSGTRLTVV.

The chain joins TRBV19 to TRBJ1-2; D gene uncertain. The germline CDR1 and CDR2 sequences are LNHDA and SQIVND (reference sequence). This CDR3 has 14 residues. The V gene lost 3 bases and the J gene lost 2 bases, with 10 bases spanning the gap. CDR3 sequence (DNA): TGTGCCAGTAGTATCGTCGGAATAAACTATGGCTACACCTTC. This sequence encodes CASSIVGINYGYTF.

The chain employs TRBV5-4 and TRBJ2-5; D unclear. CDR3 length: 14 residues. Germline-derived CDR1 and CDR2 are SGHNT and YYREEE (reference sequence). The V end was cut by 0 bases, the J end by 2 bases, with 8 bases between. CDR3 region: CASSLVSGQETQYF. CDR3 bases: TGTGCCAGCAGCTTGGTATCAGGTCAAGAGACCCAGTACTTC.

The chain carries TRBV27 and TRBJ2-1; D gene ambiguous. The CDR3 runs 15 residues. The V end lost 7 bases, the J end lost 1 base, and 14 bases lay between the germline ends. Per germline, CDR1 MNHEY and CDR2 SMNVEV (reference sequence). This CDR3 reads CASIGNTPSYNEQFF. For the CDR3, the DNA is TGTGCCAGCATAGGTAACACACCATCCTACAATGAGCAGTTCTTC.

The table lists this clone with a few counts. The genes are TRBV5-6 and TRBJ1-1; weak D call: TRBD1 (5 bases). Germline lookup yields CDR1 SGHDT and CDR2 YYEEEE. This CDR3 has 16 residues. Trimming left V 0 bases short and J 0 bases short, with 12 bases between. CDR3 in DNA: TGTGCCAGCAGCTTGGCGGTGGGCAGGGTGAACACTGAAGCTTTCTTT. Translation gives CASSLAVGRVNTEAFF.

This clone was seen once. The rearrangement joins TRBV4-1 to TRBJ2-3; tentative D call: TRBD1 (6 bases). Trimming removed 0 bases at V and 1 base at J, with 11 bases between. The CDR3 loop spans 16 amino acids. Germline CDR1 is MGHRA and CDR2 is YSYEKL. The CDR3, as DNA: TGCGCCAGCAGCCAAGATCAACAGGGAGGCACAGATACGCAGTATTTT. As protein: CASSQDQQGGTDTQYF.

The chain uses TRBV2 and TRBJ2-1, with unresolved D. Trimming pared 1 base from V and 13 bases from J, leaving 8 bases between. This CDR3 contains 11 residues. Germline V lookup: CDR1 SNHLY, CDR2 FYNNEI. CDR3 bases: TGTGCCAGCAGTGAAGACACGACTCAGTTCTTC. Its protein product is CASSEDTTQFF.

The CDR3 DNA sequence: TGTGCCAGCAGTGGCCGGGACTCCCCGGGGAATGAAAAACTGTTTTTT. Its translation: CASSGRDSPGNEKLFF. V usage is TRBV2 and J usage is TRBJ1-4, with D tentatively TRBD1 (5 bases). Trimming removed 4 bases at V and 5 bases at J, with 17 bases between. CDR1 SNHLY and CDR2 FYNNEI come from the germline V gene. The CDR3 length is 16 residues.

V gene TRBV5-1 combines with J gene TRBJ1-1; D possibly corresponds to TRBD1 (5 bases). V was clipped by 5 bases and J by 0 bases, with 5 bases between them. CDR3 length equals 12 residues. The germline V gene encodes CDR1 SGHRS and CDR2 YFSETQ. CDR3 loop: CASRGLNTEAFF. The CDR3 bases are TGCGCCAGCAGGGGGCTGAACACTGAAGCTTTCTTT.

The rearrangement links TRBV19 to TRBJ1-6; 7 bases line up with TRBD1. V was pared by 5 bases and J by 6 bases, with 7 bases of the junction left unmatched. CDR1 LNHDA and CDR2 SQIVND come from the germline V gene (reference sequence). The CDR3 is 15 amino acids. DNA of the CDR3: TGTGCCAGTAGTGCTGGGGACAGACTTAATTCACCCCTCCACTTT. Encoded protein: CASSAGDRLNSPLHF.

This clone was recorded once. The chain recombines TRBV19 with TRBJ1-1; 8 positions agree with TRBD1. Germline CDR1 is LNHDA and CDR2 is SQIVND (reference sequence). V trimming: 6 bases; J trimming: 6 bases; junction bases outside the gene matches: 6. CDR3 size: 13 residues. As DNA, the CDR3 is TGTGCCAGTAGCAACAGGGGACAGGCTGAAGCTTTCTTT. Amino acids: CASSNRGQAEAFF.